This TCR beta chain appears in the sequencing data of a study of spatial heterogeneity in lung cancer (dated by TCRdb to the late 2010s). With respect to the entire study: Beta-chain transcripts were consistently detected in greater numbers than alpha-chain transcripts, which likely reflects a higher abundance of beta-chain transcripts. TCR alpha and beta repertoires were quantitatively compared across multiple tumor regions, matched nontumor lung and blood in non-small cell lung cancer. In the raw uncorrected reads, each unique combination of TCR and UMI appeared on average more than ten times. At surgery, both alpha and beta chains were TCR-sequenced in approximately 210 tumor regions, about 64 matched nontumor lung samples and 56 PBMC samples. Nonsynonymous mutation counts, determined by whole-exome sequencing of tumor tissue, were related to features of the TCR repertoire. Results the study describes overall, beyond this receptor: Additional single-cell paired TCR alpha and beta sequencing was considered necessary to confirm, at a functional level, the hypothesis that regional TCRs recognize regional mutations.

The time point label on this specimen signifies: sample taken at primary tumor resection. The donors were about 65 patients from the lung TRACERx cohort who had early-stage, untreated non-small cell lung cancer. For TCR sequencing, whole RNA was extracted from tumor and nontumor lung tissue, or from cryopreserved PBMC samples, and no cell sorting was done. Only patients for whom sufficient RNA was available from at least two tumor regions were selected for TCR sequencing. Tumor and adjacent nontumor lung specimens were reviewed by a lung pathologist before selection. The method was 5' RACE. This sample was sequenced with a NextSeq 500. To allow correction of PCR and sequencing errors, the TCR library protocol tagged every TCR cDNA molecule with a unique molecular identifier. Processing in the source paper ran as follows. TCR identification, UMI-based error correction and CDR3 extraction were performed with Decombinator tools. Expanded TCRs were defined as those above a frequency of 2 per 1,000, corresponding to the top 1% of the tumor frequency distribution. Each repertoire was subsampled 100 times to 5,000 TCRs, after which Renyi diversity was computed with the R vegan package. CDR3 similarity networks were built from amino acid triplet string-kernel similarity, with CDR3s being connected when pairwise similarity was above 0.82. In TCRdb, the public reads were trimmed at Q25 with fastp and aligned with MiXCR, with productive beta chains retained. One record per CDR3 amino acid sequence lists the most common genes and DNA. The V and J calls and clone size are TCRdb's, not the authors'. The sample data list roughly 1,800 distinct CDR3 sequences, and more than 9.5% of these were observed just once. The ten largest account for around 14% of the sample.

From its cysteine to its phenylalanine, the CDR3 spans 16 amino acids. Only the CDR3 portion is preserved as DNA: 48 bases, with reading frame beginning at the first base. V ends up 3 bases short and J 2 bases short, with an unmatched junction base count of 4. This clonotype was seen only a few times. No cognate antigen has been identified for it. No per-base quality is available; no much larger clone lies one base away. This clonotype was obtained from a female donor with early-stage non-small cell lung cancer. The rearranged chain carries TRBV12-3 or TRBV12-4 and TRBJ2-2; 9 middle bases align to TRBD1. The sample here was normal lung tissue next to the tumor, taken at surgery. The DNA sequence is as follows: TGTGCCAGCAGTTTTTGGGACAGGGCTAACACCGGGGAGCTGTTTTTT. It specifies CASSFWDRANTGELFF.